This is a list of T cell receptor beta chains from one sample in a study of cytomegalovirus exposure and HLA in healthy donors. The data were produced by immunoSEQ multiplex PCR, yet TCRdb's version contains in-frame clones alone and is incomplete. Of 95,000 to 110,000 clones listed, 74% are singletons. Sequencing input: PBMCs. The receptors here all came from a woman aged 40 to 49 in good health and CMV-seropositive. Both conserved end residues are part of each CDR3. The D gene is left open where the match is weak. Clone size is stated in some rows and not others, as once, few, many or a class when expanded.

CDR3 length	D gene	V gene	J gene	clone size	CDR3 DNA	CDR3 protein
15	TRBD1	TRBV11-3	TRBJ2-3	-	TGTGCCAGCAGCTTAGGACAGGGTGTGGCAGATACGCAGTATTTT	CASSLGQGVADTQYF
15	TRBD1	TRBV6-6	TRBJ1-3	-	TGTGCCAGCAGGATAAGGGGGCACTCTGGAAACACCATATATTTT	CASRIRGHSGNTIYF
15	TRBD2	TRBV14	TRBJ2-7	-	TGTGCCAGCAGCCGTCCGGGACTAGCAGGCTACGAGCAGTACTTC	CASSRPGLAGYEQYF
13	-	TRBV7-2	TRBJ2-1	few	TGTGCCAGCAGCTCGAGCTCCTACAATGAGCAGTTCTTC	CASSSSSYNEQFF
16	TRBD1	TRBV7-8	TRBJ2-7	-	TGTGCCAGCAGCGACCGAGGCGGGACAGGGGCCTACGAGCAGTACTTC	CASSDRGGTGAYEQYF
13	-	TRBV5-6	TRBJ1-2	-	TGTGCCAGCATCGCGACAGGCGTCTATGGCTACACCTTC	CASIATGVYGYTF
14	-	TRBV5-1	TRBJ1-2	once	TGCGCCAGCAGCTTGGCCAGGGGACAAGGGGGCTACACCTTC	CASSLARGQGGYTF
14	-	TRBV2	TRBJ1-2	-	TGTGCCAGCAGTGAAGCAAGAGCTCTCGGGGGCTACACCTTC	CASSEARALGGYTF
16	-	TRBV4-1	TRBJ2-7	-	TGCGCCAGCAGCCAAGATCTGGGGACAAGGGTCCACGAGCAGTACTTC	CASSQDLGTRVHEQYF
15	-	TRBV7-2	TRBJ1-2	-	TGTGCCAGCAACCTTCAGGCAGGGTGGAACTATGGCTACACCTTC	CASNLQAGWNYGYTF
14	-	TRBV5-4	TRBJ2-1	-	TGTGCCAGCAGCTTGTTTTTTATAGGGGATGAGCAGTTCTTC	CASSLFFIGDEQFF
15	TRBD1	TRBV5-6	TRBJ1-5	-	TGTGCCAGCAGCGCCGCGACAGGGGGCAATCAGCCCCAGCATTTT	CASSAATGGNQPQHF
17	-	TRBV7-2	TRBJ1-6	-	TGTGCCAGCAGCTCATACAGGGTTAGCTCCTATAATTCACCCCTCCACTTT	CASSSYRVSSYNSPLHF
15	-	TRBV5-1	TRBJ1-6	-	TGCGCCAGCAGCTTGGACAGACTAGGGAATTCACCCCTCCACTTT	CASSLDRLGNSPLHF
17	-	TRBV6-4	TRBJ1-4	-	TGTGCCAGCAGTGACTCTTGTTGGAGGGGTCTCTGGGAAAAACTGTTTTTT	CASSDSCWRGLWEKLFF
15	-	TRBV7-8	TRBJ1-5	-	TGTGCCAGCACCCCCGGCAGGATTAGCAATCAGCCCCAGCATTTT	CASTPGRISNQPQHF
14	TRBD1	TRBV9	TRBJ2-7	-	TGTGCCAGCAGTTCCGGGGACAGGTCGCACGAGCAGTACTTC	CASSSGDRSHEQYF
13	-	TRBV11-2	TRBJ1-1	-	TGTGCCAGCAGCAGTCAAGGAGGGACTGAAGCTTTCTTT	CASSSQGGTEAFF
14	-	TRBV7-6	TRBJ2-5	-	TGTGCCAGCAGCTTAGCCACTAGCCGGGAGACCCAGTACTTC	CASSLATSRETQYF
13	TRBD2	TRBV9	TRBJ2-7	once	TGTGCCAGCAGCGCCGGGGGGGCCCACGAGCAGTACTTC	CASSAGGAHEQYF
13	TRBD1	TRBV15	TRBJ1-2	-	TGTGCCACCAGCAAAGAGACAGGGACCGCTCACCTCTTC	CATSKETGTAHLF
15	-	TRBV19	TRBJ2-5	-	TGTGCCAGTAGTATAGGAGCGAGTGAGTTGGCGACCCAGTACTTC	CASSIGASELATQYF
15	-	TRBV4-3	TRBJ1-1	-	TGCGCCAGCAGCCAAGATTGGACAGTTAACACTGAAGCTTTCTTT	CASSQDWTVNTEAFF
15	TRBD1	TRBV5-4	TRBJ1-2	-	TGTGCCAGCAGCTTGGAGACAGGGGGTTATGGTGGCTACACCTTC	CASSLETGGYGGYTF
14	-	TRBV12-5	TRBJ1-5	once	TGTGCTAGTGGTTCTCAGGGGACCGAAACGCCCCAGCATTTT	CASGSQGTETPQHF
13	-	TRBV7-8	TRBJ2-7	-	TGTGCCAGCAGCTCACCAGGGCGCTACGAGCAGTACTTC	CASSSPGRYEQYF
16	-	TRBV18	TRBJ2-7	-	TGTGCCAGCTCACCAAGTTGGCAGGGGTATACCCACGAGCAGTACTTC	CASSPSWQGYTHEQYF
14	TRBD2	TRBV10-3	TRBJ2-3	once	TGTGCCATCAAAAAGCGGGGGGATACAGATACGCAGTATTTT	CAIKKRGDTDTQYF
14	-	TRBV6-5	TRBJ1-5	-	TGTGCCAGCAGCCACAGGGTTCGCGATCAGCCCCAGCATTTT	CASSHRVRDQPQHF
15	TRBD2	TRBV9	TRBJ2-7	-	TGTGCCAGCAGCGAAAACGGGGGGGCGTACTACGAGCAGTACTTC	CASSENGGAYYEQYF
16	TRBD1	TRBV19	TRBJ1-5	once	TGTGCCAGCCGACTACCAGGGACAGGGTGGGATCAGCCCCAGCATTTT	CASRLPGTGWDQPQHF
14	-	TRBV10-3	TRBJ2-6	-	TGTGCCACCAGTCCAGACTCTGGGGCCAACGTCCTGACTTTC	CATSPDSGANVLTF
11	-	TRBV20-1	TRBJ1-1	-	TGCAGTGCTACCGTGAACACTGAAGCTTTCTTT	CSATVNTEAFF
12	-	TRBV5-4	TRBJ2-7	few	TGTGCCAGCAGCTTCGGGGGAGTCGAGCAGTACTTC	CASSFGGVEQYF
13	-	TRBV7-6	TRBJ2-5	-	TGTGCCAGCTCCTCCGGAGGCCAAGAGACCCAGTACTTC	CASSSGGQETQYF
12	-	TRBV2	TRBJ1-1	-	TGTGCCAGCTCAGAGGGGGGGACTGAAGCTTTCTTT	CASSEGGTEAFF
16	TRBD1	TRBV10-3	TRBJ1-2	-	TGTGCCATCGCAGGACCGGGACAGGGGGCTAACTATGGCTACACCTTC	CAIAGPGQGANYGYTF
15	-	TRBV27	TRBJ2-2	-	TGTGCCAGCAGTCAAGACAGCCCGAACACCGGGGAGCTGTTTTTT	CASSQDSPNTGELFF
13	-	TRBV19	TRBJ2-7	few	TGTGCCAGTAGCGTACGGGGCTCCTACGAGCAGTACTTC	CASSVRGSYEQYF
14	-	TRBV27	TRBJ2-5	-	TGTGCCAGCTCCCCCGGGGTCCACCAAGAGACCCAGTACTTC	CASSPGVHQETQYF
11	-	TRBV11-2	TRBJ2-1	-	TGTGCCAGCAGCTTGGGGCAGGGAGGGTTCTTC	CASSLGQGGFF
15	TRBD2	TRBV7-7	TRBJ2-5	-	TGTGCTAGCAGCTTAGGGACTAGCCCCAGGGAGACCCAGTACTTC	CASSLGTSPRETQYF
15	-	TRBV13	TRBJ2-7	-	TGTGCCAGCAGCTTAGTGGGGCAGGGAACCTACGAGCAGTACTTC	CASSLVGQGTYEQYF
16	-	TRBV4-2	TRBJ2-5	few	TGTGCCAGCAGCCAGTCACTAGACGCACCGACAGAGACCCAGTACTTC	CASSQSLDAPTETQYF
15	-	TRBV28	TRBJ2-1	-	TGTGCCAGCAGTTTGGGGCAGGGTCAAGTGAATGAGCAGTTCTTC	CASSLGQGQVNEQFF
13	-	TRBV28	TRBJ1-1	once	TGTGCCAGCAGGCCCGGACAGAACACTGAAGCTTTCTTT	CASRPGQNTEAFF
10	-	TRBV30	TRBJ1-6	-	TGTGCCTGGGGGCCATCACCCCTCCACTTT	CAWGPSPLHF
13	-	TRBV10-3	TRBJ1-1	-	TGTGCCATCAGTGAGACAGGAAACACTGAAGCTTTCTTT	CAISETGNTEAFF
13	-	TRBV30	TRBJ1-4	few	TGTGCCTGGAGTGGCTCGAATAGTGAAAAACTGTTTTTT	CAWSGSNSEKLFF
15	TRBD1	TRBV9	TRBJ2-5	-	TGTGCCAGCACCAGGACAGGCCTAACCCAAGAGACCCAGTACTTC	CASTRTGLTQETQYF
14	-	TRBV9	TRBJ1-2	once	TGTGCCAGCAGCGTAGGACAGACCAACTATGGCTACACCTTC	CASSVGQTNYGYTF
16	-	TRBV7-8	TRBJ1-3	-	TGTGCCAGCAGCTTAATGGCTCTTGGTGGCCAAAACACCATATATTTT	CASSLMALGGQNTIYF
15	-	TRBV9	TRBJ2-7	few	TGTGCCAGCAGCGCCAACGACAGTCCTATTATCGAGCAGTACTTC	CASSANDSPIIEQYF
14	TRBD1	TRBV25-1	TRBJ1-1	-	TGTGCCAGCAGTGGGACAGGGCTAAAAACTGAAGCTTTCTTT	CASSGTGLKTEAFF
14	TRBD1	TRBV29-1	TRBJ2-5	-	TGCAGCGTCTCCATCCGACAGGGAGTGGGGACCCAGTACTTC	CSVSIRQGVGTQYF
13	-	TRBV19	TRBJ1-5	-	TGTGCCAGTAGTATCTACAGGGACCAGCCCCAGCATTTT	CASSIYRDQPQHF
15	TRBD2	TRBV7-2	TRBJ2-3	-	TGTGCCAGCAGTCAAACAACGTCCGCGGGGGTAACGCAGTATTTT	CASSQTTSAGVTQYF
16	TRBD2	TRBV4-2	TRBJ2-3	few	TGTGCCAGCAGCCAGGGACTAGCGGGGGGGGGAGATACGCAGTATTTT	CASSQGLAGGGDTQYF
14	-	TRBV2	TRBJ2-7	-	TGTGCCAGCAGTGAAGGGGGCATATCCTACGAGCAGTACTTC	CASSEGGISYEQYF
15	TRBD2	TRBV4-2	TRBJ2-3	few	TGTGCCAGCAGCCAGGGACTAGCGGGGACAGATACGCAGTATTTT	CASSQGLAGTDTQYF